Below are 5 T cell receptor beta chains sequenced from a single sample in a study of OX40 agonist ivuxolimab in advanced cancers. The repertoire was sequenced with immunoSEQ multiplex PCR; TCRdb's copy has only in-frame clones and lacks some. The sample yields some 41,000 clones, 90% seen once. The source material was CD4+ or CD8+ T cells sorted from blood, sampled in a trial of the OX40 agonist ivuxolimab. The receptors were sampled from an adult with an advanced solid tumor such as melanoma, head and neck, liver or kidney cancer.

The chain carries TRBV28 and TRBJ1-2; D remains unclear. Germline V CDR1 and CDR2: MDHEN, SYDVKM. V shed 3 bases and J shed 5 bases, with 19 bases lying between them. The CDR3 extends over 16 amino acids. This CDR3 reads CASSFRPERVGYGYTF. CDR3 sequence (DNA): TGTGCCAGCAGTTTTCGGCCTGAGAGGGTGGGGTATGGCTACACCTTC.

The chain carries TRBV4-2 and TRBJ2-2; D unclear. Between the trimmed V and J ends, which lost 4 bases and 0 bases, there was a span of 15 bases. Germline CDR1 reads LGHNA; CDR2 reads YNFKEQ. The CDR3 is made up of 17 amino acids. CDR3 amino acids: CASSPWVQTTNTGELFF. In DNA form, the CDR3 reads TGTGCCAGCAGCCCTTGGGTGCAGACAACGAACACCGGGGAGCTGTTTTTT.

The chain has TRBV7-3 and TRBJ2-1, with TRBD2 identical over 10 bases. V lost 5 bases, J lost 0 bases, and 13 bases stayed unmatched. CDR1 and CDR2 from the germline V gene are SGHTA and FQGTGA. The CDR3 runs 19 residues. CDR3 sequence (DNA): TGTGCCAGCAGCCCCATCCCGACCTCTAGCGGGAGCTCCTACAATGAGCAGTTCTTC. This gives the protein CASSPIPTSSGSSYNEQFF.

The V call is TRBV9, the J call TRBJ2-7; TRBD2 agrees at 12 bases. V lost 4 bases and J lost 7; bases outside the gene matches: 6. Germline V gene data show CDR1 as SGDLS and CDR2 as YYNGEE. The CDR3 contains 14 residues. The CDR3 reads CASSPTSGRREQYF. The DNA of the CDR3 is TGTGCCAGCAGCCCGACTAGCGGGAGAAGGGAGCAGTACTTC.

The chain combines TRBV6-1 with TRBJ2-7; D is ambiguous. V was trimmed by 9 bases and J by 2 bases, leaving 11 bases between them. The CDR3 runs 12 residues. The germline gives CDR1 MNHNS, CDR2 SASEGT. The CDR3, as DNA: TGTGCCAGTACGAAAGGCACCTACGAGCAGTACTTC. Amino acid sequence: CASTKGTYEQYF.